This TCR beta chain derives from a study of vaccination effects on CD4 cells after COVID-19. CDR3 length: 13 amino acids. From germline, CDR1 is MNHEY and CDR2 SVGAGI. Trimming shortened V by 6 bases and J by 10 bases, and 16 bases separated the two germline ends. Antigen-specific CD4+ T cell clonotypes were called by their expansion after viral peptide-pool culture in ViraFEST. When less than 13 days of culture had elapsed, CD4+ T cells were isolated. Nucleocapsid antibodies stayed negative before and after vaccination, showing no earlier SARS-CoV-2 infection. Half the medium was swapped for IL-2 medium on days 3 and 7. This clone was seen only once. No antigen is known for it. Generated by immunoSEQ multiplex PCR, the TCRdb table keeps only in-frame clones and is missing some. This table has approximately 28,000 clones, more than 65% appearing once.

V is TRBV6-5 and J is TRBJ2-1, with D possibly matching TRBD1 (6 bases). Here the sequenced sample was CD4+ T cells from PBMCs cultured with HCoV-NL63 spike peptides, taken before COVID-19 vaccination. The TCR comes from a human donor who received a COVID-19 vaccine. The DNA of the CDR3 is TGTGCCAGCAGCTCGACAGTCCAGGGGGAGCAGTTCTTC. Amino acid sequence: CASSSTVQGEQFF.